This T cell receptor (beta chain) was recorded in a study of blood T cells in healthy people across ages. General study results and limits: Correlation between TCR beta diversity and naive T cell percentage was strong. Using unsorted PBMCs precluded a conclusive naive versus antigen-experienced comparison. Compared with aged donors, long-lived donors showed fewer expanded clones, suggesting selection.

About this clonotype itself: Its antigen is currently unknown.

A sample-barcoded 5' primer and a J-beta primer mix were used in a second PCR of about 7 to 12 cycles. Each CDR3 protein gets one entry after TCRdb re-called the 5' RACE reads with MiXCR. The data show 1.5 million to 2 million distinct CDR3 sequences, 30% to 40% seen once. The donors, all healthy, were Caucasians living in Russia, aged about 6 to 100. Sequenced sample: blood. The sequence came from a human donor in good health.

The CDR3 coding sequence is TGTGCCAGCAGCTCCAACCGACAGGGTAGCAATCAGCCCCAGCATTTT. It translates to CASSSNRQGSNQPQHF. The V gene is TRBV28, the J gene TRBJ1-5; 7 bases align to TRBD1. This CDR3 is built from 16 residues. The V and J ends lost 6 bases and 0 bases, in that order; junction bases with no gene match: 8. Germline assignment: CDR1 MDHEN and CDR2 SYDVKM.